These T cell receptor beta chains were read from a single sample in a study of cytomegalovirus exposure and HLA in healthy donors. Produced via immunoSEQ multiplex PCR; TCRdb's table is partial and in-frame only. The data show about 140,000 clones, 80% seen once. Input material: PBMCs. All receptors derive from a middle-aged man in good health and CMV-seronegative. CDR3s include the opening cysteine and the closing phenylalanine or tryptophan. The order of the fields is V gene, J gene, CDR3 protein.

>TRBV6-1|TRBJ1-5
CATYSTANQPQHF
>TRBV7-9|TRBJ1-2
CASSPGGKEGYTF
>TRBV6-1|TRBJ1-5
CASSDTGGNQPQHF
>TRBV6-1|TRBJ2-1
CASSERGGGTYNEQFF
>TRBV7-8|TRBJ2-3
CASSLAGHPRGTDTQYF
>TRBV4-1|TRBJ1-1
CASSLIPGQGNVMNTEAFF
>TRBV19|TRBJ1-5
CASSISRVVQPQHF
>TRBV7-2|TRBJ2-2
CASSLAGAFTGELFF
>TRBV7-2|TRBJ1-5
CASSLFGGAERQPQHF
>TRBV21-1|TRBJ2-7
CASSYSGRAMNEQYF
>TRBV29-1|TRBJ1-2
CSVSDRVNGYTF
>TRBV11-2|TRBJ2-7
CASSLDRGSYEQYF
>TRBV5-4|TRBJ1-1
CASSPRGGDTEAFF
>TRBV9|TRBJ2-7
CASSVEANSYEQYF
>TRBV29-1|TRBJ2-2
CSVGQGGYTGELFF
>TRBV6-1|TRBJ2-3
CASSVGVAGGFADTQYF
>TRBV6-1|TRBJ1-5
CASSEYIGGATSNQPQHF
>TRBV9|TRBJ2-1
CASSELDSRGYNEQFF
>TRBV6-6|TRBJ2-7
CASSSFDRGLPYEQYF
>TRBV2|TRBJ2-5
CASSPLAGAPETQYF
>TRBV7-6|TRBJ2-2
CASSPQTETGELFF
>TRBV27|TRBJ2-7
CASSLGYGSTYEQYF
>TRBV28|TRBJ2-7
CASRRDSLDEQYF
>TRBV10-1|TRBJ2-2
CASSPGGVNTGELFF
>TRBV21-1|TRBJ2-2
CASSKRGTGSSGELFF
>TRBV5-1|TRBJ1-3
CASSLDGSGNTIYF
>TRBV27|TRBJ1-6
CASRTLESGRPNSPLHF
>TRBV4-1|TRBJ1-2
CASSLGQGKPYGYTF
>TRBV29-1|TRBJ2-1
CSVGIGGPSYNEQFF
>TRBV7-9|TRBJ1-3
CASTRQGARINTIYF
>TRBV5-1|TRBJ2-2
CASSSRDRTNTGELFF
>TRBV5-1|TRBJ2-2
CASSLGTSANTGELFF
>TRBV27|TRBJ2-4
CASSLDSRKNIQYF
>TRBV30|TRBJ2-7
CAWSLGLTHYEQYF
>TRBV5-1|TRBJ2-6
CASSSTGLSGANVLTF
>TRBV19|TRBJ1-3
CASSRRQGTGNTIYF
>TRBV12-5|TRBJ2-7
CASGLGLAGTEQYF
>TRBV7-8|TRBJ2-1
CASSPVQGYNEQFF
>TRBV6-1|TRBJ2-5
CASSQTGYQETQYF
>TRBV7-9|TRBJ2-1
CASSLNLGLAGNEQFF
>TRBV7-9|TRBJ1-5
CASSWGTGNQPQHF
>TRBV4-2|TRBJ2-7
CASSQGAGEFSYEQYF
>TRBV6-1|TRBJ1-1
CASSQGGGTLKNTEAFF
>TRBV29-1|TRBJ1-5
CSVAGQGRDQPQHF
>TRBV5-4|TRBJ1-1
CASSLSTANTEAFF
>TRBV7-3|TRBJ2-1
CASSLRSRGDSYNEQFF
>TRBV7-9|TRBJ2-7
CASSFRDYEQYF
>TRBV14|TRBJ2-1
CASSQENRVHEQFF